This TCR beta chain was identified during a study of blood T cell repertoires in COVID-19. Study as a whole: Acute and convalescent COVID-19 specimens originated in the United States, Italy and Spain.

This CDR3 spans 13 amino acids. Germline assignment: CDR1 LNHDA and CDR2 SQIVND (reference sequence). Trimming pared 3 bases from V and 5 bases from J, leaving 9 bases between. Produced via immunoSEQ multiplex PCR; TCRdb's table is partial and in-frame only. The table has a few hundred thousand clones, 70% to 90% seen once; the top ten hold over 10%. This sequence was found in a woman aged 65 to 85 with COVID-19, enrolled during active disease. The chain employs TRBV19 and TRBJ2-3, with D unclear. Sequenced material: peripheral blood. CDR3 DNA sequence: TGTGCCAGTAGTATCGCCCGCGGAGATACGCAGTATTTT. Translating it yields CASSIARGDTQYF.